The 31 T cell receptor beta chains reported below all come from one sample, sequenced in a study of T cell clonality in common variable immunodeficiency. Sequencing was performed with immunoSEQ multiplex PCR; in TCRdb, only in-frame clones are kept and a portion is missing. The repertoire consists of tens of thousands of clones, none detected only once. The sequenced sample consisted of peripheral blood mononuclear cells. All receptors come from a person aged 18-70 years in good health.

This clone was counted a few times. The read is 3 residues too short to cover the CDR3 end, so that end is filled in from the germline J gene. The chain carries TRBV20-1 and TRBJ2-1; no reliable D call. The length of the CDR3 is 13 residues. Germline CDR1 DFQATT, CDR2 SNEGSKA (reference sequence). Trimming took 7 bases from V and 0 from J, leaving 10 bases between them. CDR3 DNA, as far as it was read: TGCAGTGGCCCTCAGAGCTCCTACAATGAG. It yields the protein CSGPQSSYNE. The CDR3 in full is CSGPQSSYNEQFF.

This clone came up many times. The CDR3 end falls 3 residues outside the read, so it is completed with the germline J gene. V and J are TRBV6-4 and TRBJ2-3; weak D call: TRBD1 (5 bases). Germline assignment: CDR1 MRHNA and CDR2 SNTAGT. Deletions cut 5 bases from V and 2 bases from J, with 8 bases between. CDR3 length: 13 residues. CDR3 sequence reads: CASSKDITDTQYF. The covered CDR3 bases are TGTGCCAGCAGTAAGGACATCACAGATACG.

This clone counts as medium-sized. The read halts 3 residues ahead of the CDR3 end, with the missing end drawn from the germline J gene. The chain links TRBV14 to TRBJ2-3; D is unclear. CDR1 SGHDN and CDR2 FVKESK come from the germline V gene. Trimming left V 4 bases short and J 3 bases short, with 8 bases between. This CDR3 has 13 amino acids. The CDR3 sequence: CASSPLGTDTQYF. The CDR3 DNA, read in part, is TGTGCCAGCAGCCCCTTAGGGACAGATACG.

This clone was seen repeatedly, ten times or more. The missing CDR3 end, 3 residues past where the read stops, is filled in from the germline J gene. J is TRBJ1-1 and V is TRBV19; no reliable D call. There are 14 residues in the CDR3. CDR1 is LNHDA, CDR2 SQIVND, per germline (reference sequence). V was pared by 5 bases and J by 1 base, with 11 bases between. The CDR3 region is CASSGGPANTEAFF. The CDR3 DNA, read in part, is TGTGCCAGTAGTGGCGGGCCTGCGAACACTGAA.

This clone showed up many times. CDR3 residues: CASSPRRTGETQYF. The sequenced part of the CDR3 DNA is TGTGCCAGCAGCCCGCGGCGGACGGGGGAGACC. The chain carries TRBV5-4 and TRBJ2-5; a possible D gene is TRBD2 (5 bases). The read terminates 3 residues before the CDR3 end, so the remaining end is supplied by the germline J gene. Germline CDR1 is SGHNT and CDR2 is YYREEE (reference sequence). V gave up 4 bases and J gave up 5 bases, with 15 bases separating them. This CDR3 has 14 amino acids. The entire variable domain, with the rest obtained from reference TRBV5-4 and TRBJ2-5, is as follows: ETGVTQSPTHLIKTRGQQVTLRCSSQSGHNTVSWYQQALGQGPQFIFQYYREEENGRGNFPPRFSGLQFPNYSSELNVNALELDDSALYLCASSPRRTGETQYFGPGTRLLVL.

This clone was seen repeatedly, ten times or more. With the read ending 3 residues before the CDR3 end, the germline J gene is used to fill in that end. J is TRBJ1-2 and V is TRBV18; unclear D gene. Trimming stripped 3 bases from V and 3 bases from J, with 14 bases between. Germline CDR1 KGHSH, CDR2 LQKENI. The CDR3 consists of 15 residues. CDR3 sequence: CASSPSSARDYGYTF. Incomplete CDR3 DNA: TGTGCCAGCTCACCCTCCTCCGCTCGGGACTATGGC.

This clone was recorded at least ten times. The CDR3 end is not reached by the read, which stops 3 residues before it; the germline J gene fills it in. This rearrangement joins TRBV18 to TRBJ2-5; D unclear. Germline values: CDR1 KGHSH, CDR2 LQKENI. The CDR3 sequence is 15 residues long. Trimming left V 1 base short and J 3 bases short, with 12 bases between. The sequenced part of the CDR3 DNA is TGTGCCAGCTCACCACTAACGGTAACCAAAGAGACC. Translated: CASSPLTVTKET. The full CDR3 protein reads CASSPLTVTKETQYF.

This clone was seen many times. The read terminates 3 residues before the CDR3 end, so the remaining end is supplied by the germline J gene. The V and J genes are TRBV20-1 and TRBJ1-1, with TRBD1 matching 7 bases. The junction had 15 bases not matched to a gene; V was cut back by 5 bases and J by 0 bases. CDR1 is DFQATT, CDR2 SNEGSKA, per germline (reference sequence). The CDR3 consists of 17 residues. The sequenced part of the CDR3 DNA is TGCAGTGCTCACCCGACAGGGATCTTAAGCATGAACACTGAA. Its translation is CSAHPTGILSMNTE. From start to end, the CDR3 is CSAHPTGILSMNTEAFF.

This clone occurred many times. The missing CDR3 end, 3 residues past where the read stops, is filled in from the germline J gene. The V call is TRBV20-1, the J call TRBJ2-3, with 10 bases fitting TRBD2. Germline CDR1 and CDR2: DFQATT and SNEGSKA (reference sequence). The CDR3 runs to 17 residues. V lost 0 bases to trimming and J lost 2 bases; unmatched junction nucleotides: 8. The part of the CDR3 DNA that was read is TGCAGTGCTAGAGATAGCACTAGCGGGGAACTCACAGATACG. It yields the protein CSARDSTSGELTDT. The whole CDR3 protein is CSARDSTSGELTDTQYF.

This clone appeared many times. From the germline J gene comes the end of the CDR3, since the read stops 3 residues before it. The gene calls are TRBV18 and TRBJ1-1, with D possibly being TRBD1 (5 bases). V gave up 3 bases and J gave up 1 base, with 18 bases separating them. The CDR3 contains 17 residues. Germline V lookup: CDR1 KGHSH, CDR2 LQKENI. This chain's CDR3 is CASSPSWQGDTNTEAFF. The part of the CDR3 DNA that was read is TGTGCCAGCTCACCCTCGTGGCAGGGAGATACGAACACTGAA.

In this sample, this clone turned up many times. The read is 3 residues too short to cover the CDR3 end, so that end is filled in from the germline J gene. The chain combines TRBV2 with TRBJ2-1; the match to TRBD1 covers 9 bases. The germline V gene encodes CDR1 SNHLY and CDR2 FYNNEI. The CDR3 consists of 14 residues. Losses at the gene ends were 4 bases for V and 9 bases for J; bases not matched to a gene: 7. The CDR3 DNA, read in part, is TGTGCCAGCAGTGCAACCGGACAGGGGCGTGAG. Translating gives CASSATGQGRE. The full CDR3 sequence reads CASSATGQGREQFF.

This clone was seen many times. The read halts 3 residues ahead of the CDR3 end, with the missing end drawn from the germline J gene. V usage is TRBV5-1 and J usage is TRBJ2-7, with 7 bases identical to TRBD1. The CDR3 runs to 15 residues. Germline V gene lookup returns CDR1 SGHRS and CDR2 YFSETQ. V lost 4 bases and J lost 2; bases outside the gene matches: 9. CDR3 sequence: CASSLQTGPTYEQYF. Partial CDR3 DNA: TGCGCCAGCAGCCTACAGACAGGGCCAACCTACGAG.

This clone has ten or more counts. The sequenced fragment ends 3 residues before the CDR3 boundary, so the rest is inferred from the germline J gene. V usage is TRBV9 and J usage is TRBJ2-5; D is unclear. V lost 4 bases and J 3 bases, leaving 16 bases between the germline ends. The germline gives CDR1 SGDLS, CDR2 YYNGEE. The CDR3 loop spans 15 amino acids. CDR3 DNA (partial): TGTGCCAGCAGCCCCCCCTGGCCTCGGGAAGAGACC. Translated, it gives CASSPPWPREET. The CDR3 reads in full as CASSPPWPREETQYF. Variable domain in full (rest from reference TRBV9 and TRBJ2-5): DSGVTQTPKHLITATGQRVTLRCSPRSGDLSVYWYQQSLDQGLQFLIQYYNGEERAKGNILERFSAQQFPDLHSELNLSSLELGDSALYFCASSPPWPREETQYFGPGTRLLVL.

This clone occurred many times. The CDR3 extends 3 residues past the end of the read, so its final part is completed from the germline J gene. The chain links TRBV29-1 to TRBJ1-1, with 7 bases aligning to TRBD1. The ends lost 6 bases at V and 0 bases at J; junction bases unmatched: 4. This CDR3 spans 13 amino acids. Germline V gene lookup returns CDR1 SQVTM and CDR2 ANQGSEA. Partial CDR3 DNA: TGCAGCGTCGGGGACAGAATGAACACTGAA. Translating gives CSVGDRMNTE. The whole CDR3 region reads CSVGDRMNTEAFF.

The sample holds many counts of this clone. The sequence runs out 3 residues before the end of the CDR3; the remainder is reconstructed from the germline J gene. This chain connects TRBV20-1 to TRBJ2-7; TRBD1 aligns across 10 bases. V was pared by 4 bases and J by 4 bases, with 7 bases of the junction left unmatched. Germline V gives CDR1 DFQATT, CDR2 SNEGSKA (reference sequence). The CDR3 consists of 14 residues. The CDR3 sequence is CSATPGTGDYEQYF. CDR3 bases read: TGCAGTGCTACCCCTGGGACAGGGGATTACGAG.

This clone was seen at least ten times. The read ends 3 residues before the CDR3 terminus; that terminus is restored from the germline J gene. The J gene is TRBJ2-5, the V gene TRBV19; maybe TRBD2 (7 bases). V lost 1 base to trimming and J lost 5 bases, with 14 bases between them. CDR1 is LNHDA, CDR2 SQIVND, per germline (reference sequence). The CDR3 covers 15 residues. The sequenced part of the CDR3 DNA is TGTGCCAGTAGTATAGGGTGGGGGGGGCTTGAGACC. This encodes CASSIGWGGLET. The entire CDR3 sequence reads CASSIGWGGLETQYF.

The sample holds many counts of this clone. The read ends 3 residues before the CDR3 terminus; that terminus is restored from the germline J gene. The rearrangement uses TRBV5-4 and TRBJ1-1; D is unclear. Trimming took 4 bases from V and 0 from J, leaving 10 bases between them. The CDR3 contains 14 residues. The V gene's germline CDR1 is SGHNT and CDR2 YYREEE (reference sequence). The CDR3 reads CASSNARVNTEAFF. The CDR3 bases that were read are TGTGCCAGCAGCAATGCCCGGGTGAACACTGAA. Using reference TRBV5-4 and TRBJ1-1 for the parts outside the CDR3, the full variable domain is ETGVTQSPTHLIKTRGQQVTLRCSSQSGHNTVSWYQQALGQGPQFIFQYYREEENGRGNFPPRFSGLQFPNYSSELNVNALELDDSALYLCASSNARVNTEAFFGQGTRLTVV.

This clone was recorded at least ten times. The missing CDR3 end, 3 residues past where the read stops, is filled in from the germline J gene. The chain carries TRBV5-6 and TRBJ2-5, with a weak D call TRBD1 (5 bases). This CDR3 is built from 15 residues. Germline V gives CDR1 SGHDT, CDR2 YYEEEE. V lost 0 bases and J 5 bases, leaving 14 bases between the germline ends. Incomplete CDR3 DNA: TGTGCCAGCAGCTTGGGTAAGGGCAGGGTCGAGACC. Amino acids: CASSLGKGRVET. The complete CDR3 sequence is CASSLGKGRVETQYF.

This clone was picked up many times. The read gets to within 3 residues of the CDR3 end, and the germline J gene fills in the rest. The V gene is TRBV12-3 or TRBV12-4, the J gene TRBJ2-5, with TRBD1 matching over 7 bases. CDR3 length: 14 residues. After removal of 5 bases from V and 4 bases from J, the junction contained 7 bases not matched to a gene. The sequenced CDR3 bases are TGTGCCAGCAGTCTTACAGGGGTGGGAGAGACC. This sequence encodes CASSLTGVGET. Given in full, the CDR3 is CASSLTGVGETQYF.

In its sample, this clone was seen many times. The DNA ends 3 residues before the CDR3 does, and the rest of the CDR3 is filled in from the germline J gene. The genes are TRBV3-1 (or the pseudogene TRBV3-2) and TRBJ2-7; the match to TRBD1 covers 8 bases. The CDR3 has 18 amino acids. Germline CDR1 is LGHDT and CDR2 is YNNKEL (reference sequence). With 0 bases clipped from V and 2 bases from J, the junction kept 12 bases outside the gene matches. The CDR3 spells CASSQEVFEDRVPYEQYF. The sequenced CDR3 bases are TGTGCCAGCAGCCAAGAGGTTTTTGAGGACAGGGTCCCCTACGAG.

In its sample, this clone was seen a few times. Coverage ceases 3 residues before the CDR3 finishes, and the germline J gene fills in the end. The rearrangement joins TRBV30 to TRBJ1-2; no firm D call. CDR3 size: 14 residues. Germline V gene sequence: CDR1 GTSNPN, CDR2 SVGIG (reference sequence). CDR3 bases read: TGTGCCTGGAGTCCGGGGAGTATCACAGATACC. Residues: CAWSPGSITDT. The complete CDR3 sequence is CAWSPGSITDTYTF.

This clone was observed a handful of times. The read gets to within 3 residues of the CDR3 end, and the germline J gene fills in the rest. V is TRBV30 and J is TRBJ2-4, with D possibly TRBD2 on 6 matching bases. Germline-derived CDR1 and CDR2 are GTSNPN and SVGIG (reference sequence). The CDR3 contains 13 residues. Partial CDR3 DNA: TGTGCCTGGAGTGTGGGGACTTACTATGGT. This translates into CAWSVGTYYG. Given in full, the CDR3 is CAWSVGTYYGQYF.

This clone was picked up many times. The read finishes 3 residues shy of the CDR3 end, and the germline J gene is used to complete it. The chain combines TRBV4-1 with TRBJ1-1; D is perhaps TRBD1 (6 bases). The V end lost 2 bases, the J end lost 1 base, and 11 bases lay between the germline ends. Per the germline V gene, CDR1 is MGHRA and CDR2 is YSYEKL. The CDR3 runs to 15 residues. Incomplete CDR3 DNA: TGCGCCAGCAGCCAAATAGGGGGGGGGAACACTGAA. This gives the protein CASSQIGGGNTE. The entire CDR3 protein reads CASSQIGGGNTEAFF.

This clone was seen ten or more times. Sequencing ends 3 residues short of the CDR3 end; the germline J gene provides the rest. This chain links TRBV11-2 with TRBJ2-7, with D tentatively TRBD2 (5 bases). The V end was cut by 5 bases, the J end by 5 bases, with 7 bases between. Germline CDR1 SGHAT, CDR2 FQNNGV. CDR3 length: 11 amino acids. The CDR3 protein is CASSLGDEQYF. The DNA read from the CDR3 is TGTGCCAGCAGCCTCGGGGACGAG. The full variable domain, rest sourced from reference TRBV11-2 and TRBJ2-7, is EAGVAQSPRYKIIEKRQSVAFWCNPISGHATLYWYQQILGQGPKLLIQFQNNGVVDDSQLPKDRFSAERLKGVDSTLKIQPAKLEDSAVYLCASSLGDEQYFGPGTRLTVT.

This clone was seen ten or more times. The read terminates 3 residues before the CDR3 end, so the remaining end is supplied by the germline J gene. The chain links TRBV6-1 to TRBJ1-5; D gene unclear. Germline V gene sequence: CDR1 MNHNS, CDR2 SASEGT. The CDR3 length is 16 residues. Trimming shortened V by 1 base and J by 8 bases, and 18 bases separated the two germline ends. The sequenced CDR3 bases are TGTGCCAGCAGTGAAGGTCGAAAACGGATTCTAGAGCCC. Amino acids: CASSEGRKRILEP. The entire CDR3 is CASSEGRKRILEPQHF.

This clone was recorded many times. The read comes to an end 3 residues before the CDR3 does, leaving the germline J gene to fill in the end. J is TRBJ1-1 and V is TRBV29-1, with D perhaps TRBD1 (6 bases). The CDR3 is made up of 12 amino acids. V was cut by 7 bases and J by 1 base, with 10 bases left in between. CDR1 is SQVTM and CDR2 is ANQGSEA in the germline V gene. The sequenced part of the CDR3 DNA is TGCAGCGCGGGACATGCGAACACTGAA. Its translation is CSAGHANTE. The CDR3 as a whole reads CSAGHANTEAFF.

In this sample, this clone turned up many times. The read ends 3 residues shy of where the CDR3 ends; the end is completed using the germline J gene. This chain connects TRBV19 to TRBJ1-1; TRBD1 might be the D (5 bases). Trimming pared 8 bases from V and 0 bases from J, leaving 10 bases between. This CDR3 is built from 13 residues. CDR1 is LNHDA, CDR2 SQIVND, per germline (reference sequence). CDR3 in amino acids: CASLSGMNTEAFF. The sequenced part of the CDR3 DNA is TGTGCCAGTTTGTCAGGGATGAACACTGAA.

This clone was seen a handful of times. The read comes to an end 3 residues before the CDR3 does, leaving the germline J gene to fill in the end. This chain uses TRBV18 with TRBJ1-2, with D possibly matching TRBD1 (5 bases). Germline CDR1 and CDR2: KGHSH and LQKENI. This CDR3 has 13 residues. CDR3 DNA (partial): TGTGCCAGCTCGTGGACCAAAGGGGATGAC. Its translation: CASSWTKGDD. The whole CDR3 region reads CASSWTKGDDYTF.

To note about this clone: The CDR3 end is not reached by the read, which stops 3 residues before it; the germline J gene fills it in. The V call is TRBV7-9, the J call TRBJ2-3, with TRBD1 as a possible D gene (5 bases). The germline V gene encodes CDR1 SEHNR and CDR2 FQNEAQ (reference sequence). This CDR3 comprises 14 residues. The CDR3 here is CASSLGQSNQPQYF. The sequenced part of the CDR3 DNA is TGTGCCAGCAGCTTGGGGCAGAGCAATCAGCCG.

In this sample, this clone turned up many times. CDR3 region: CSVLTGELFF. CDR3 bases read: TGCAGCGTCCTCACCGGGGAG. This chain connects TRBV29-1 to TRBJ2-2, with D unclear. Read coverage stops 3 residues before the CDR3 terminus; the germline J gene supplies the remainder. The CDR3 sequence is 10 residues long. CDR1 SQVTM and CDR2 ANQGSEA come from the germline V gene. The V gene lost 6 bases and the J gene lost 4 bases, with 3 bases spanning the gap.

This clone appeared many times. The CDR3 reads CSARKGADDEKLFF. The sequenced part of the CDR3 DNA is TGCAGTGCTAGAAAGGGGGCGGATGATGAAAAA. The chain carries TRBV20-1 and TRBJ1-4; 7 nucleotides agree with TRBD1. Sequencing ends 3 residues short of the CDR3 end; the germline J gene provides the rest. CDR3 size: 14 residues. CDR1 is DFQATT, CDR2 SNEGSKA, per germline (reference sequence). The junction had 6 bases not matched to a gene; V was cut back by 2 bases and J by 6 bases.